The 13 T cell receptor beta chains below come from one sample, sequenced in a study of blood T cells in healthy people across ages. Primed by a sample-barcoded 5' primer and a J-beta primer mix, a second PCR proceeded for 7 to 11 cycles. Using its own MiXCR run on the 5' RACE reads, TCRdb lists one record per CDR3 protein. The data show a few hundred thousand distinct CDR3 sequences, with about 55% seen just once and 50% to 65% held by the top ten. The sequenced material came from blood. These receptors were collected from a man between 60 and 70 years old in good health.

V is TRBV5-5 and J is TRBJ1-1; D gene uncertain. The CDR3 loop spans 12 amino acids. Germline loops: CDR1 SGHKS, CDR2 YYEKEE (reference sequence). Trimming took 4 bases from V and 7 from J, leaving 11 bases between them. CDR3 sequence: CASSLGSGEAFF. The CDR3 coding sequence is TGTGCCAGCAGCCTCGGGTCCGGTGAAGCTTTCTTT.

This chain connects TRBV28 to TRBJ2-7; D is ambiguous. Germline CDR1 and CDR2: MDHEN and SYDVKM. There are 11 residues in the CDR3. Trimming shortened V by 3 bases and J by 6 bases, and 6 bases separated the two germline ends. CDR3 nucleotides: TGTGCCAGCAGTTTTAAGCGCGAGCAGTACTTC. Translating gives CASSFKREQYF.

This clonotype was seen a few times. The chain carries TRBV29-1 and TRBJ2-3; possibly TRBD2 for D (5 bases). V was pared by 2 bases and J by 6 bases, with 18 bases between. CDR3 length equals 15 residues. Germline V gene data show CDR1 as SQVTM and CDR2 as ANQGSEA. CDR3 amino acids: CSVERVGAIVDTQYF. DNA of the CDR3: TGCAGCGTTGAAAGAGTGGGAGCGATTGTTGATACGCAGTATTTT.

The chain joins TRBV7-2 to TRBJ2-7; the match to TRBD1 covers 7 bases. The germline gives CDR1 SGHTA, CDR2 FQGNSA. The CDR3 is made up of 15 amino acids. The trim removed 3 bases at V and 10 bases at J, leaving 15 bases unmatched. CDR3 coding DNA: TGTGCCAGCAGCTTGTTTGGCAAGGGACAGCCACCTCAGTACTTC. Protein: CASSLFGKGQPPQYF.

The chain joins TRBV20-1 to TRBJ1-5; D possibly corresponds to TRBD1 (5 bases). The CDR3 has 14 amino acids. Trimming stripped 6 bases from V and 2 bases from J, with 14 bases between. CDR1 DFQATT and CDR2 SNEGSKA come from the germline V gene (reference sequence). CDR3 bases: TGCAGTGCGGGGACTCGGAGGGGCAATCAGCCCCAGCATTTT. Translating gives CSAGTRRGNQPQHF.

The V call is TRBV3-1, the J call TRBJ2-3; tentatively, D is TRBD1 or TRBD2 (5 bases each). V lost 1 base to trimming and J lost 11 bases, with 13 bases between them. Looked up from germline, CDR1 is LGHDT and CDR2 is YNNKEL (reference sequence). There are 13 residues in the CDR3. The CDR3, as DNA: TGTGCCAGCAGCCAAGTAGCTAGCAGGGTGCAGTATTTT. It encodes CASSQVASRVQYF.

J is TRBJ1-2 and V is TRBV29-1; TRBD1 matches 8 bases. The CDR3 is made up of 14 amino acids. The V segment lost 6 bases and the J segment 4 bases; nucleotides outside the gene matches: 10. Germline CDR1 and CDR2: SQVTM and ANQGSEA. The CDR3 DNA reads TGCAGCGTGGAACCGGGACAGGAAGGCTATGGCTACACCTTC. Translated, it gives CSVEPGQEGYGYTF.

The chain uses TRBV7-3 and TRBJ2-3; the D gene could be TRBD1 or TRBD2 (10 bases each). V was cut by 1 base and J by 0 bases, with 32 bases left in between. Looked up from germline, CDR1 is SGHTA and CDR2 is FQGTGA. This CDR3 has 23 amino acids. This CDR3 reads CASSLKAGTGVSGRAASTDTQYF. DNA for the CDR3: TGTGCCAGCAGCTTAAAGGCGGGGACAGGGGTCAGCGGGAGGGCCGCAAGCACAGATACGCAGTATTTT. Variable domain in full (rest from reference TRBV7-3 and TRBJ2-3): GAGVSQTPSNKVTEKGKYVELRCDPISGHTALYWYRQSLGQGPEFLIYFQGTGAADDSGLPNDRFFAVRPEGSVSTLKIQRTERGDSAVYLCASSLKAGTGVSGRAASTDTQYFGPGTRLTVL.

The V and J genes are TRBV6-2 or TRBV6-3 and TRBJ2-5; no definite D call. Per the germline V gene, CDR1 is MNHEY and CDR2 is SVGEGT. The germline V and J ends were trimmed by 2 bases and 5 bases, with 9 bases remaining between them. The CDR3 loop spans 13 amino acids. The CDR3 DNA follows: TGTGCCAGCAGTTACCTGAACCCGGAGACCCAGTACTTC. Protein: CASSYLNPETQYF.

The J gene is TRBJ2-1, the V gene TRBV20-1, with D possibly TRBD1 on 6 matching bases. Germline loops: CDR1 DFQATT, CDR2 SNEGSKA (reference sequence). V was trimmed by 1 base and J by 7 bases, leaving 17 bases between them. The CDR3 is made up of 15 amino acids. The CDR3 nucleotides read TGCAGTGCTAGAGGGGGGATCCCACAGGGTAATGAGCAGTTCTTC. It codes for CSARGGIPQGNEQFF.

This clonotype appeared a few times. This rearrangement joins TRBV20-1 to TRBJ2-5, with D possibly being TRBD1 (6 bases). The J call may be incorrect, as the DNA end agrees better with TRBJ2-7. The CDR3 length is 12 residues. Germline values: CDR1 DFQATT, CDR2 SNEGSKA (reference sequence). This CDR3 is CSAPGTPYEQYF. The CDR3, as DNA: TGCAGTGCCCCTGGGACACCCTACGAGCAGTACTTC.

This clonotype came up a few times. The genes are TRBV20-1 and TRBJ2-3, with TRBD2 matching over 7 bases. Germline V gene data show CDR1 as DFQATT and CDR2 as SNEGSKA (reference sequence). V was clipped by 3 bases and J by 10 bases; unmatched bases: 13. The CDR3 spans 14 residues. The CDR3 DNA sequence: TGCAGTGCTAGCTCTATGACTAGCACCTTGGCGCAGTATTTT. This sequence encodes CSASSMTSTLAQYF.

This clonotype was counted between two and nine times. The rearrangement joins TRBV5-1 to TRBJ2-4; 8 positions agree with TRBD2. The CDR3 sequence is 15 residues long. The junction had 3 bases not matched to a gene; V was cut back by 3 bases and J by 1 base. Germline V gene data show CDR1 as SGHRS and CDR2 as YFSETQ. The CDR3 reads CASSSGGSAKNIQYF. As DNA, the CDR3 is TGCGCCAGCAGCTCGGGGGGGTCGGCCAAAAACATTCAGTACTTC.